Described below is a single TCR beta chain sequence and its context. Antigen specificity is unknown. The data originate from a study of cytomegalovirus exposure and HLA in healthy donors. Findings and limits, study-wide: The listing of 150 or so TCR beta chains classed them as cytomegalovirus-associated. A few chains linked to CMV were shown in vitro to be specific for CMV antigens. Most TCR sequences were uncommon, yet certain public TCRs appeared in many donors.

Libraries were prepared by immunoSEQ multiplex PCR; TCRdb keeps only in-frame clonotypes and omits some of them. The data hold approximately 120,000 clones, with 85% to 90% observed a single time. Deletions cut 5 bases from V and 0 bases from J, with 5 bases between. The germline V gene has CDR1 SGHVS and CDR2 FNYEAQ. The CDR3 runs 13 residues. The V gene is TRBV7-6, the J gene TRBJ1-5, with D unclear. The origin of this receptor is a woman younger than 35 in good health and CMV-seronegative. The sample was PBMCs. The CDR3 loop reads CASSPDSNQPQHF. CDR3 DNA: TGTGCCAGCAGCCCAGATAGCAATCAGCCCCAGCATTTT.